Following are 10 T cell receptor beta chains from one sample sequenced in a study of blood T cell repertoires in COVID-19. Assay used: immunoSEQ multiplex PCR; TCRdb lists only in-frame clones, some missing. The top ten hold 4.5% to 5.5% of the sample, which has about 99,000 clones, 82% seen once. Sequenced input: peripheral blood. The receptors were gathered from a man aged 55 to 70 with acute or convalescent COVID-19.

V gene TRBV3-1 (or the pseudogene TRBV3-2) combines with J gene TRBJ1-2; a possible D gene is TRBD1 (5 bases). Germline loops: CDR1 LGHDT, CDR2 YNNKEL (reference sequence). Trimming took 6 bases from V and 3 from J, leaving 14 bases between them. The CDR3 has 14 amino acids. The CDR3 spells CASSLWGGDYGYTF. The CDR3 DNA follows: TGTGCCAGCAGTCTCTGGGGGGGTGACTATGGCTACACCTTC.

J is TRBJ2-3 and V is TRBV10-1; 11 bases match TRBD1. The germline gives CDR1 WNHNN, CDR2 SYGVQD (reference sequence). J was trimmed by 5 bases and V by 6 bases; bases with no gene match: 4. The CDR3 is 14 amino acids. The CDR3 region has the DNA TGCGCCAGCAGCAGGGACAGGGGGATAGATACGCAGTATTTT. Amino acids: CASSRDRGIDTQYF.

The chain is built from TRBV28 and TRBJ1-6, with D perhaps matching TRBD1 (6 bases). Looked up from germline, CDR1 is MDHEN and CDR2 is SYDVKM. The V end was cut by 7 bases, the J end by 5 bases, with 12 bases between. The CDR3 extends over 14 amino acids. This CDR3 is CASIGGGDNSPLHF. The CDR3 bases are TGTGCCAGCATTGGAGGGGGGGATAATTCACCCCTCCACTTT.

On this clone: At one boundary the junction diverges from the germline segment, which might be a read error. The rearrangement links TRBV20-1 to TRBJ2-1, with 10 bases matching TRBD2. There are 11 residues in the CDR3. Per the germline V gene, CDR1 is DFQATT and CDR2 is SNEGSKA (reference sequence). CDR3 amino acids: CSPSGGNEQFF. DNA for the CDR3: TGCAGTCCTAGCGGGGGCAATGAGCAGTTCTTC.

The V gene is TRBV29-1, the J gene TRBJ2-3; 7 nucleotides match TRBD2. Trimming at V came to 8 bases and at J to 5 bases, leaving 10 bases not matched to a gene. CDR3 size: 13 residues. The V gene's germline CDR1 is SQVTM and CDR2 ANQGSEA. The CDR3 reads CSSRGGVGDTQYF. The CDR3 region has the DNA TGCAGCTCCCGGGGAGGGGTAGGAGATACGCAGTATTTT.

This rearrangement joins TRBV23-1 to TRBJ2-7; D uncertain. TRBV23-1 is labeled an ORF, and its function is uncertain. V was cut by 2 bases and J by 3 bases, with 14 bases left in between. The CDR3 totals 15 residues. CDR3 loop: CASSQPGSTDYEQYF. In DNA, the CDR3 is TGCGCCAGCAGTCAACCAGGATCAACAGACTACGAGCAGTACTTC.

The rearrangement joins TRBV2 to TRBJ2-1; no reliable D call. The germline gives CDR1 SNHLY, CDR2 FYNNEI. Trimming cost V 5 bases and J 9 bases, with 14 bases left between them. This CDR3 region has 13 residues. Here the CDR3 DNA reads TGTGCCAGCAGTTTCCTTAGTGGTGTTGAGCAGTTCTTC. The encoded protein is CASSFLSGVEQFF.

CDR3: CASSLTSGRADEQFF. The CDR3 region has the DNA TGTGCCAGCAGTCTGACTAGCGGGAGGGCGGATGAGCAGTTCTTC. The rearrangement uses TRBV27 and TRBJ2-1; 14 bases are shared with TRBD2. After removal of 5 bases from V and 8 bases from J, the junction contained 5 bases not matched to a gene. The CDR3 covers 15 residues. The germline V gene has CDR1 MNHEY and CDR2 SMNVEV (reference sequence).

The sample holds a few counts of this clone. J is TRBJ1-5 and V is TRBV7-9; 7 bases match TRBD1. The junction had 9 bases not matched to a gene; V was cut back by 4 bases and J by 6 bases. The germline V gene has CDR1 SEHNR and CDR2 FQNEAQ (reference sequence). This CDR3 region has 15 residues. In nucleotides, the CDR3 is TGTGCCAGCAGCTCCTTCGACAGGGTGGGTCAGCCCCAGCATTTT. Translation: CASSSFDRVGQPQHF.

The rearrangement links TRBV7-2 to TRBJ2-7; D unclear. The CDR3 is 12 residues long. Germline CDR1 and CDR2: SGHTA and FQGNSA. V was clipped by 5 bases and J by 4 bases, with 9 bases between them. In DNA, the CDR3 is TGTGCCAGCAGCACAAGATTTTACGAGCAGTACTTC. Translation gives CASSTRFYEQYF.